One and the same sample provided the 8 T cell receptor beta chains below, sequenced in a study of T cell clonality in common variable immunodeficiency. Sequencing was performed with immunoSEQ multiplex PCR; in TCRdb, only in-frame clones are kept and a portion is missing. The sample offers fewer than 50,000 clones and no singletons, the top ten holding about 0.68%. The specimen sequenced was peripheral blood mononuclear cells. These receptors originate from a person between 18 and 69 years old in good health.

This clone has a count of ten or more. CDR3 DNA, as far as it was read: TGCAGTGCTAGTGGCAGCGGGGGGGACTCCTACAATGAG. It is translated as CSASGSGGDSYNE. The full CDR3 is CSASGSGGDSYNEQFF. V and J are TRBV20-1 and TRBJ2-1; 10 bases match TRBD2. Coverage ceases 3 residues before the CDR3 finishes, and the germline J gene fills in the end. Trimming cost V 3 bases and J 0 bases; bases outside gene matches: 5. Germline V CDR1 and CDR2: DFQATT, SNEGSKA (reference sequence). The CDR3 extends over 16 amino acids.

This clone was detected a few times. Read data end 3 residues before the CDR3 end; the end is taken from the germline J gene. The chain is built from TRBV11-3 and TRBJ1-3; TRBD1 matches at 8 bases. Unmatched junction bases numbered 5, after V lost 6 bases and J lost 1 base. Germline V gene sequence: CDR1 SGHNT, CDR2 YENEEA. CDR3 length equals 15 residues. The CDR3 here is CASRLTGESGNTIYF. Partial CDR3 DNA: TGTGCCAGCAGGTTGACAGGGGAGTCTGGAAACACC.

This clone has ten or more counts. The read stops 3 residues short of the end of the CDR3; the missing end is completed from the germline J gene. V usage is TRBV7-9 and J usage is TRBJ1-2; 9 nucleotides match TRBD1. V dropped 11 bases and J dropped 7; count of bases not matched to a gene: 14. CDR1 is SEHNR, CDR2 FQNEAQ, per germline (reference sequence). The CDR3 consists of 14 residues. The CDR3: CAASSQGAQVGYTF. The sequenced CDR3 bases are TGTGCCGCCAGCTCACAGGGGGCGCAGGTTGGC.

This clone was observed at least ten times. Read coverage stops 3 residues before the CDR3 terminus; the germline J gene supplies the remainder. This rearrangement joins TRBV19 to TRBJ2-1, with 12 bases identical to TRBD2. The CDR3 is 18 amino acids. Germline lookup yields CDR1 LNHDA and CDR2 SQIVND (reference sequence). Trimming at V came to 3 bases and at J to 4 bases, leaving 10 bases not matched to a gene. CDR3 DNA, as far as it was read: TGTGCCAGTAGTATGAACATGCCGGGACTAGCGGGTTACAATGAG. As protein: CASSMNMPGLAGYNE. The full-length CDR3 reads as CASSMNMPGLAGYNEQFF.

Many counts were recorded for this clone. The read ends 3 residues before the CDR3 terminus; that terminus is restored from the germline J gene. The V call is TRBV20-1, the J call TRBJ1-6; a possible D gene is TRBD1 (5 bases). Germline loops: CDR1 DFQATT, CDR2 SNEGSKA (reference sequence). This CDR3 region has 14 residues. Trimming took 0 bases from V and 7 from J, leaving 10 bases between them. The CDR3 DNA, read in part, is TGCAGTGCTAGAGACGGGGGGGAAAATTCACCC. Protein: CSARDGGENSP. The full CDR3 reads CSARDGGENSPLHF.

This clone was recorded at least ten times. CDR3 region: CASRQIANYGYTF. The sequenced CDR3 bases are TGTGCCAGCAGACAGATAGCTAACTATGGC. The chain links TRBV12-3 or TRBV12-4 to TRBJ1-2, with D hard to call. The read comes to an end 3 residues before the CDR3 does, leaving the germline J gene to fill in the end. Trimming removed 6 bases at V and 0 bases at J, with 8 bases between. The CDR3 runs 13 residues.

This clone was detected ten times or more. Incomplete CDR3 DNA: TGTGCCAGCTCACCACCGGGACTAGGGGACGGCGAG. Protein: CASSPPGLGDGE. The full CDR3 protein is CASSPPGLGDGEQYF. The chain joins TRBV18 to TRBJ2-7; 8 nucleotides line up with TRBD2. The read is 3 residues too short to cover the CDR3 end, so that end is filled in from the germline J gene. Germline V gene sequence: CDR1 KGHSH, CDR2 LQKENI. CDR3 length: 15 amino acids. V dropped 0 bases and J dropped 6; count of bases not matched to a gene: 7.

This clone was detected ten times or more. CDR3 sequence reads: CASSQEKGIRGYTF. CDR3 DNA, as far as it was read: TGTGCCAGCAGCCAAGAAAAGGGGATTCGTGGC. J is TRBJ1-2 and V is TRBV3-1 (or the pseudogene TRBV3-2); weak D call: TRBD1 (5 bases). Read data end 3 residues before the CDR3 end; the end is taken from the germline J gene. The germline V gene has CDR1 LGHDT and CDR2 YNNKEL (reference sequence). The CDR3 sequence is 14 residues long. The V end was cut by 0 bases, the J end by 7 bases, with 12 bases between.